This record covers a single TCR beta chain. Its antigen is not yet known. No quality values exist for individual bases; no much larger clone is one base distant. TCRbeta CDR3 regions were amplified from genomic DNA using the immunoSEQ Assay, a bias-controlled multiplex PCR. Under the source paper's analysis protocol: Nucleated cell counts per sample were estimated from amplification of reference gene primers within the assay. To quantify the absolute abundance of each unique TCRbeta CDR3 rearrangement, sequence reads were collapsed and filtered. For each sample, productive Simpson clonality was calculated by taking the square root of Simpson's diversity index across productive rearrangements. In its TCRdb copy, this immuneACCESS table keeps in-frame sequences only and misses some clones. Where compared with another copy, unresolved V genes explain less than half of these, and the others have no known cause. V and J calls and clone size come straight from that table; D and trimming were deduced from the DNA. Here the sample has some 130,000 clones; approximately 82% occur a single time. The ten largest clones take up 9.5% to 12% of the sample.

This record belongs to a study of blood T cell repertoires in COVID-19 (TCRdb year 2020). Background for the entire study: Collaborator samples came from the United States, Italy and Spain and covered acute and convalescent phases of COVID-19. The prospective study material was composed of cDNA or gDNA derived from T cells, B-cell-depleted T cells, or PBMCs. Where HLA class I and class II types were available, the types were taken from metadata supplied by the sample provider, not from assay-based typing. The samples were drawn from the first 160 participants of the ongoing ImmuneRACE study and from some 1,300 subjects provided by 6 global collaborators. The repertoires were made available in a free public database intended to serve as a resource for research on the immune response to SARS-CoV-2. A de-identified subject ID, COVID-19 status, age in years and sex were almost always included in the sample metadata. Deeply sampled blood TCRbeta repertoires from subjects exposed to, actively infected with, or recovered from COVID-19 were included in the dataset. The paper's findings and limits, for the study overall: The amount of clinical and demographic metadata varied by source and participant and was provided uncurated.

Another Seattle source contributed samples from volunteer blood donors who had recovered from COVID-19. Each collaborating institution followed its own protocols to collect whole blood in K2EDTA tubes. For TCRbeta analysis, collaborator samples were shipped as frozen whole blood, as isolated PBMCs, or as DNA extracted from either sample type. Material: peripheral blood. This clonotype originated in a man aged 55-75 years who had recovered from COVID-19.

DNA sequence: TGTGCCAGTAGTCCGGGACTGCAATCCGGGGAGCTGTTTTTT. Translation gives CASSPGLQSGELFF. The chain is assembled from TRBV19 and TRBJ2-2; matching of 6 bases hints at TRBD2 as the D gene. The CDR3 runs 14 amino acids, cysteine and phenylalanine included. Only the CDR3 part of the read is kept: 42 bases, read in frame from the first base. Reading the germline V gene (reference sequence) gives CDR1 LNHDA and CDR2 SQIVND. V loses 5 bases, J loses 6 bases, and the germline ends lie 13 bases apart.